The present T cell receptor beta chain was sequenced within a study of T-cell reconstitution after alpha-beta-depleted transplantation in children. Findings and caveats of the study: In some patients, recipient T cells and intrathymic progenitors surviving conditioning explained high day-60 diversity. Two months or so post-transplant, alpha-beta T cells reportedly derived from several hundred expanded graft clones. Newly made T cells mostly supplied T-cell counts and diversity one year after transplant.

As to this clonotype: Antigen: not known.

Looked up from germline, CDR1 is ENHRY and CDR2 is SYGVKD. V gave up 2 bases and J gave up 2 bases, with 10 bases separating them. The CDR3 totals 14 residues. Preparation of the TCRbeta library used unique molecular identifiers. TCRdb redid the calling of the PCR reads with MiXCR, one entry per CDR3 protein. The sample gives 450,000 to 700,000 distinct CDR3 sequences, roughly 27% of which show up once; around a third is in the top ten. V gene TRBV10-3 combines with J gene TRBJ2-7; D might be TRBD2 (5 bases). The TCR was taken from a boy younger than two with Wiskott-Aldrich syndrome, due to receive a stem cell transplant. Sequencing was performed on PBMCs, taken before TCRalphabeta/CD19-depleted stem cell transplant. CDR3 loop: CAISETRGPYEQYF. CDR3 sequence (DNA): TGTGCCATCAGTGAGACTAGAGGGCCCTACGAGCAGTACTTC.